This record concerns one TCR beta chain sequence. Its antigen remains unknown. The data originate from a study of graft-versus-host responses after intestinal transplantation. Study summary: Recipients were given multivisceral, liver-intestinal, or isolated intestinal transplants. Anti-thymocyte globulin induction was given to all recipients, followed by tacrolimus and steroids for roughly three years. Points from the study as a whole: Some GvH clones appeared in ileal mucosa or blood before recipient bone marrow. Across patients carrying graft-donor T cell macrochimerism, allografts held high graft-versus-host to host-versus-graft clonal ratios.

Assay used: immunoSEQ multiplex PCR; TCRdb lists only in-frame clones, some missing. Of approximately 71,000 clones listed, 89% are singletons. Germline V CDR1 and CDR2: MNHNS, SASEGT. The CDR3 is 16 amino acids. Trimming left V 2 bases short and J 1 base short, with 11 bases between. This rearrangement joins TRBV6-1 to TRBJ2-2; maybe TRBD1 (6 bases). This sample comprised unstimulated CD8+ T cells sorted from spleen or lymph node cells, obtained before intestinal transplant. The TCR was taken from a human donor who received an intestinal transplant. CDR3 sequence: CASSEPPGQNTGELFF. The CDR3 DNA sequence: TGTGCCAGCAGTGAACCCCCGGGACAGAACACCGGGGAGCTGTTTTTT.